This is a list of T cell receptor beta chains from one sample in a study of monozygotic twins with inflammatory bowel disease. TCRdb re-called the 5' RACE reads; every CDR3 protein appears as one record, without DNA. This listing includes about 440,000 distinct CDR3 sequences. Material for sequencing was blood. The source is a human donor with ulcerative colitis or Crohn's disease, or a healthy co-twin of an affected twin (not recorded which). The CDR3 runs from the conserved cysteine through the conserved F or W.

v_call	j_call	cdr3_aa
TRBV6-6	TRBJ2-7	CASSYTDRGREQYF
TRBV2	TRBJ1-5	CASSEEGEQPQHF
TRBV24-1	TRBJ1-2	CATSDGAGRAYGYTF
TRBV13	TRBJ2-7	CASSKAGGSYEQYF
TRBV27	TRBJ2-7	CASSPLPGTPYEQYF
TRBV20-1	TRBJ2-1	CSGKGRAGEQFF
TRBV19	TRBJ2-3	CASSAGTGGYTDTQYF
TRBV18	TRBJ2-3	CASSPVHSTDTQYF
TRBV7-2	TRBJ2-3	CASSSAGYTQYF
TRBV11-3	TRBJ1-5	CASSLVTDGTNQPQHF
TRBV11-1	TRBJ1-5	CASSLDAGTNPSNQPQHF
TRBV12-5	TRBJ2-2	CASAYFIQGLNTGELFF
TRBV13	TRBJ2-7	CASSLGPADGREQYF
TRBV14	TRBJ2-1	CASRGGQLNNEQFF
TRBV7-6	TRBJ1-3	CASSSEPELNTIYF
TRBV10-3	TRBJ1-2	CAISESGPTESNYGYTF
TRBV5-1	TRBJ2-1	CASRRTAGSGLEQFF
TRBV7-9	TRBJ2-7	CASSLASIQGQPQYF
TRBV5-1	TRBJ2-3	CASSPDFRSTDTQYF
TRBV23-1	TRBJ2-7	CASSHRDAYEQYF
TRBV6-1	TRBJ2-1	CASSPEGQLFYNEQFF
TRBV12-3/TRBV12-4	TRBJ1-5	CASRQQGPDQPQHF
TRBV28	TRBJ2-7	CASSHGQGVTYEQYF
TRBV11-2	TRBJ2-1	CASSQRRAGTGELGEQFF
TRBV7-2	TRBJ2-2	CASSFNAANTGELFF
TRBV9	TRBJ1-4	CASSVEGWSEKLFF
TRBV29-1	TRBJ2-5	CSVEIRLLQETQYF
TRBV20-1	TRBJ1-2	CSARDVSGAHYGYTF
TRBV24-1	TRBJ2-3	CATSDGTLGTQYF
TRBV7-2	TRBJ2-5	CASSLKSLREQETQYF
TRBV6-5	TRBJ1-5	CASSYSRYQPQHF
TRBV10-3	TRBJ2-5	CAISAAGAGETQYF
TRBV10-3	TRBJ2-3	CAIRSSGFTDTQYF
TRBV29-1	TRBJ2-3	CSVVEGTDTQYF
TRBV29-1	TRBJ2-1	CSVERTFNEQFF
TRBV20-1	TRBJ2-2	CSARGAAPGELFF
TRBV19	TRBJ1-5	CASREVGNQPQHF
TRBV4-2	TRBJ1-4	CASSPPGSLAEKLFF
TRBV7-2	TRBJ1-4	CASSKQGSNEKLFF
TRBV6-2/TRBV6-3	TRBJ2-1	CASSYPPAGEQFF
TRBV7-6	TRBJ2-5	CASSVLGRLQETQYF